A single sample gave rise to the 32 T cell receptor beta chains below, sequenced in a study of Ad26.COV2.S vaccination and SARS-CoV-2 variants. The assay was immunoSEQ multiplex PCR, and TCRdb's table has in-frame clones only and misses some. The sample shows 300,000 to 350,000 clones, roughly 90% of them seen only once. The treatment denotes: about 20 received Ad26.COV2.S at low or high dose, single or two shots; roughly 5 received placebo; per-sample allocation not given. Sample collection was performed on day 63 after the first vaccine or placebo injection. Sequences were derived from peripheral blood, sampled in a trial of Ad26.COV2.S vaccine versus placebo. These receptors were obtained from a person between 18 and 65 years old who received the Ad26.COV2.S COVID-19 vaccine or a placebo.

This clone was found once. The chain recombines TRBV27 with TRBJ1-2, with TRBD1 as a possible D gene (5 bases). Germline CDR1 is MNHEY and CDR2 is SMNVEV (reference sequence). The CDR3 has 12 residues. V was shortened by 3 bases and J by 6 bases, with 8 bases between the two germline ends. The CDR3 spells CASSLGGDGYTF. DNA of the CDR3: TGTGCCAGCAGTTTGGGGGGTGATGGCTACACCTTC.

V and J are TRBV7-7 and TRBJ1-3; D is uncertain. Deletions cut 4 bases from V and 3 bases from J, with 22 bases between. CDR3 length: 18 residues. Germline values: CDR1 SSHAT, CDR2 FNYEAQ (reference sequence). CDR3 region: CASSSSRFGEDFGNTIYF. The CDR3 DNA follows: TGTGCCAGCAGCTCCTCCCGGTTTGGGGAAGATTTTGGAAACACCATATATTTT.

V is TRBV7-8 and J is TRBJ1-5, with 8 bases matching TRBD1. The CDR3 length is 15 residues. Germline trimming cut 1 base from V and 5 bases from J; bases unmatched to any gene: 4. Germline V gene lookup returns CDR1 SGHVS and CDR2 FQNEAQ. The CDR3 nucleotides are TGTGCCAGCAGCTTAGTGGACAGGGTCTATCAGCCCCAGCATTTT. It specifies CASSLVDRVYQPQHF.

This chain links TRBV10-3 with TRBJ2-7; TRBD2 aligns across 11 bases. CDR3 length: 15 residues. V shed 10 bases and J 4 bases; nucleotides not matched to a gene: 12. Germline-derived CDR1 and CDR2 are ENHRY and SYGVKD. The CDR3 sequence: CATSLLAGVGYEQYF. In DNA, the CDR3 is TGTGCCACTTCCCTACTAGCGGGGGTTGGTTACGAGCAGTACTTC.

The chain combines TRBV6-5 with TRBJ2-1, with D possibly matching TRBD2 (6 bases). The V gene's germline CDR1 is MNHEY and CDR2 SVGAGI. V lost 6 bases and J 6 bases, leaving 12 bases between the germline ends. The CDR3 has 13 residues. The CDR3 loop reads CASREGTINEQFF. Here the CDR3 DNA reads TGTGCCAGCAGGGAGGGGACCATCAATGAGCAGTTCTTC.

J is TRBJ2-3 and V is TRBV5-4; possible D gene TRBD2, 6 bases. CDR3 length: 16 amino acids. V lost 3 bases, J lost 4 bases, and 18 bases lay in between. CDR1 and CDR2 from the germline V gene are SGHNT and YYREEE (reference sequence). The CDR3 DNA follows: TGTGCCAGCAGCTCGCCGGGGACTGCATCCCCAGATACGCAGTATTTT. Encoded protein: CASSSPGTASPDTQYF.

The chain combines TRBV6-1 with TRBJ1-2, with TRBD1 matching over 8 bases. Trimming at V came to 0 bases and at J to 5 bases, leaving 14 bases not matched to a gene. The CDR3 covers 18 residues. Germline V gene data show CDR1 as MNHNS and CDR2 as SASEGT. CDR3 sequence (DNA): TGTGCCAGCAGTGAAGCATGGGCAGGGGGCATATTCCCATATGGCTACACCTTC. Amino acid sequence: CASSEAWAGGIFPYGYTF.

The rearrangement uses TRBV6-2 or TRBV6-3 and TRBJ2-6; D might be TRBD2 (5 bases). This CDR3 is 16 amino acids long. Trimming stripped 4 bases from V and 0 bases from J, with 10 bases between. Germline V gives CDR1 MNHEY, CDR2 SVGEGT. CDR3 nucleotides: TGTGCCAGCAGTTCCCCTGGAGGCTCTGGGGCCAACGTCCTGACTTTC. It is translated as CASSSPGGSGANVLTF.

The rearrangement joins TRBV7-9 to TRBJ1-3; TRBD1 aligns across 10 bases. V lost 3 bases, J lost 4 bases, and 6 bases stayed unmatched. The V gene's germline CDR1 is SEHNR and CDR2 FQNEAQ (reference sequence). The CDR3 is 16 amino acids. CDR3 DNA: TGTGCCAGCAGCTTGGTGACAGGGGGCATGGGAAACACCATATATTTT. This codes for CASSLVTGGMGNTIYF.

V and J are TRBV20-1 and TRBJ1-5; D is ambiguous. Germline assignment: CDR1 DFQATT and CDR2 SNEGSKA (reference sequence). With 3 bases removed from V and 4 bases from J, the gap between germline ends came to 13 bases. The CDR3 has 14 residues. The CDR3 DNA follows: TGCAGTGCTAGTGAGTTTAAGCCTAATCAGCCCCAGCATTTT. Translation gives CSASEFKPNQPQHF.

The chain links TRBV12-3 or TRBV12-4 to TRBJ1-1, with D possibly matching TRBD1 (5 bases). V lost 3 bases and J 14 bases, leaving 16 bases between the germline ends. The CDR3 has 12 residues. This chain's CDR3 is CASSFSKGRAFF. CDR3 nucleotide sequence: TGTGCCAGCAGTTTTAGTAAGGGGAGAGCATTCTTT.

In this sample, this clone turned up once. The rearrangement uses TRBV5-4 and TRBJ2-7; unclear D gene. V lost 5 bases and J 5 bases, leaving 8 bases between the germline ends. CDR1 is SGHNT and CDR2 is YYREEE in the germline V gene (reference sequence). This CDR3 is 11 amino acids long. CDR3 amino acids: CASRFGHEQYF. The CDR3 DNA sequence: TGTGCCAGCAGGTTCGGTCACGAGCAGTACTTC.

The V and J genes are TRBV18 and TRBJ2-1; TRBD2 matches 14 bases. V dropped 3 bases and J dropped 4; count of bases not matched to a gene: 5. CDR1 and CDR2 (germline): KGHSH, LQKENI. The CDR3 loop spans 17 amino acids. The DNA for the CDR3 is TGTGCCAGCTCACCGAGACTAGCGGGGGGGTTATACAATGAGCAGTTCTTC. This gives the protein CASSPRLAGGLYNEQFF.

The V call is TRBV27, the J call TRBJ2-1; 10 nucleotides agree with TRBD1. V was pared by 6 bases and J by 4 bases, with 9 bases of the junction left unmatched. There are 16 residues in the CDR3. CDR1 MNHEY and CDR2 SMNVEV come from the germline V gene (reference sequence). CDR3 in DNA: TGTGCCAGCAGACAACCGGGACAGGGGCGATACAATGAGCAGTTCTTC. This sequence encodes CASRQPGQGRYNEQFF.

The chain employs TRBV10-1 and TRBJ1-2; TRBD1 might be the D (6 bases). CDR1 is WNHNN and CDR2 is SYGVQD in the germline V gene (reference sequence). The CDR3 runs 13 residues. Trimming removed 5 bases from V and 4 bases from J, with 11 bases in between. CDR3 residues: CASSKDRSYGYTF. Here the CDR3 DNA reads TGCGCCAGCAGTAAGGACAGATCCTATGGCTACACCTTC.

For the CDR3, the DNA is TGCGCCAGCAGCCATAGTACCTCCTACTTGAGGGACTCTGGAAACACCATATATTTT. Its translation is CASSHSTSYLRDSGNTIYF. This chain connects TRBV4-3 to TRBJ1-3; no reliable D call. The ends were cut back, 3 bases at V and 0 bases at J, with 21 bases in the middle. Germline lookup yields CDR1 LGHNA and CDR2 YSLEER. The CDR3 covers 19 residues.

The chain carries TRBV29-1 and TRBJ2-5, with D unresolved. CDR1 is SQVTM, CDR2 ANQGSEA, per germline. CDR3 length: 12 residues. V lost 5 bases and J lost 1, with 8 bases in between. CDR3 DNA: TGCAGCGTTTTCGAGTTCCAAGAGACCCAGTACTTC. It is translated as CSVFEFQETQYF.

The sample holds one count of this clone. This chain joins TRBV6-5 and TRBJ2-7; TRBD1 matches at 7 bases. The germline V gene encodes CDR1 MNHEY and CDR2 SVGAGI. The length of the CDR3 is 13 residues. V was clipped by 10 bases and J by 2 bases; unmatched bases: 8. The CDR3 DNA follows: TGTGCCACCTGCCGGGACAGTACCTACGAGCAGTACGTC. Translating it yields CATCRDSTYEQYV.

The rearrangement links TRBV19 to TRBJ2-1; D is uncertain. Trimming shortened V by 1 base and J by 6 bases, and 16 bases separated the two germline ends. The germline V gene encodes CDR1 LNHDA and CDR2 SQIVND (reference sequence). The length of the CDR3 is 16 residues. CDR3 bases: TGTGCCAGTAGTATAGGTCCGAGGCAGGCGAGCAATGAGCAGTTCTTC. It is translated as CASSIGPRQASNEQFF.

Note on this clone: Additional DNA sequences in this sample encode the identical CDR3. The chain carries TRBV19 and TRBJ1-1; D remains ambiguous. The CDR3 runs 12 residues. The germline V gene encodes CDR1 LNHDA and CDR2 SQIVND (reference sequence). The ends were cut back, 6 bases at V and 0 bases at J, with 5 bases in the middle. CDR3 residues: CASSDLNTEAFF. CDR3 bases: TGTGCCAGTAGCGACTTGAACACTGAAGCTTTCTTT.

CDR3 amino acids: CASSLEGLGKQETQYF. The CDR3 region has the DNA TGTGCCAGCAGCTTGGAAGGACTAGGAAAGCAAGAGACCCAGTACTTC. V and J are TRBV5-4 and TRBJ2-5; 7 bases align to TRBD2. The CDR3 runs to 16 residues. Germline CDR1 SGHNT, CDR2 YYREEE (reference sequence). The J segment lost 2 bases and the V segment lost 0 bases, leaving 7 bases of the junction unmatched.

The CDR3 nucleotides are TGTGCCAGTAGTATTCCGTCCTATAATTCACCCCTCCACTTT. Amino acids: CASSIPSYNSPLHF. This sequence joins TRBV19 and TRBJ1-6; D is ambiguous. The CDR3 covers 14 residues. Germline V gives CDR1 LNHDA, CDR2 SQIVND (reference sequence). The germline V and J ends were trimmed by 3 bases and 1 base, with 4 bases remaining between them.

The chain uses TRBV7-2 and TRBJ1-1; D possibly corresponds to TRBD1 (5 bases). With 8 bases removed from V and 0 bases from J, the gap between germline ends came to 13 bases. CDR1 SGHTA and CDR2 FQGNSA come from the germline V gene. The CDR3 sequence is 14 residues long. The CDR3 reads CASLSRVVNTEAFF. The CDR3 DNA sequence: TGTGCCAGCCTTTCCAGGGTTGTGAACACTGAAGCTTTCTTT.

The CDR3 nucleotides are TGTGCCAGCATGCTCCGGGACGGCGCCGAAGCTTTCTTT. Its protein product is CASMLRDGAEAFF. The chain joins TRBV25-1 to TRBJ1-1; D possibly corresponds to TRBD1 (5 bases). Per the germline V gene, CDR1 is MGHDK and CDR2 is SYGVNS. Trimming removed 7 bases at V and 8 bases at J, with 17 bases between. The CDR3 sequence is 13 residues long.

V is TRBV19 and J is TRBJ1-5; D is unclear. Germline CDR1 and CDR2: LNHDA and SQIVND (reference sequence). The CDR3 loop spans 12 amino acids. V gave up 5 bases and J gave up 6 bases, with 8 bases separating them. Here the CDR3 DNA reads TGTGCCAGTAGTGATCTCGGTCAGCCCCAGCATTTT. Its translation: CASSDLGQPQHF.

The chain has TRBV24-1 and TRBJ2-5, with a weak D call TRBD2 (7 bases). V lost 6 bases and J 4 bases, leaving 17 bases between the germline ends. Germline CDR1 and CDR2: KGHDR and SFDVKD. The CDR3 is made up of 15 amino acids. CDR3 bases: TGTGCCACCAGTACCGGGACGGGGGGCAGAGAGACCCAGTACTTC. Amino acids: CATSTGTGGRETQYF.

This chain's CDR3 is CASSYGHGAEQFF. CDR3 in DNA: TGTGCCAGCAGTTACGGGCACGGGGCTGAGCAGTTCTTC. The chain couples TRBV6-5 to TRBJ2-1; D may be TRBD1 or TRBD2 (5 bases each). Trimming took off 2 bases at V and 9 bases at J, with 11 bases between the two ends. The length of the CDR3 is 13 residues. Germline-derived CDR1 and CDR2 are MNHEY and SVGAGI.

The V and J genes are TRBV5-4 and TRBJ1-2; tentatively, D is TRBD1 (5 bases). Trimming pared 2 bases from V and 6 bases from J, leaving 14 bases between. The germline gives CDR1 SGHNT, CDR2 YYREEE (reference sequence). The CDR3 consists of 14 residues. CDR3 sequence reads: CASSFQGRDDGYTF. CDR3 in DNA: TGTGCCAGCAGCTTCCAGGGCCGCGATGATGGCTACACCTTC.

The rearrangement uses TRBV6-6 and TRBJ1-2, with TRBD1 matching 8 bases. Germline trimming cut 4 bases from V and 6 bases from J; bases unmatched to any gene: 1. Germline assignment: CDR1 MNHNY and CDR2 SVGAGI (reference sequence). The length of the CDR3 is 12 residues. CDR3 coding DNA: TGTGCCAGCAGTTTACAGGGGGATGGCTACACCTTC. Translating gives CASSLQGDGYTF.

The rearrangement links TRBV5-4 to TRBJ2-3; 10 nucleotides line up with TRBD2. The CDR3 spans 16 residues. Germline assignment: CDR1 SGHNT and CDR2 YYREEE (reference sequence). V shed 2 bases and J 3 bases; nucleotides not matched to a gene: 6. The CDR3 region is CASSFKAGGLTDTQYF. The CDR3 bases are TGTGCCAGCAGCTTTAAAGCGGGGGGGCTTACAGATACGCAGTATTTT.

This chain connects TRBV19 to TRBJ1-3; possibly TRBD1 for D (5 bases). Trimming removed 5 bases from V and 4 bases from J, with 9 bases in between. The CDR3 is made up of 13 amino acids. In germline, CDR1 is LNHDA, CDR2 SQIVND (reference sequence). The CDR3, as DNA: TGTGCCAGTAGTTCCGGGGCGGGAAACACCATATATTTT. Protein: CASSSGAGNTIYF. The full variable domain, its missing parts supplied by reference TRBV19 and TRBJ1-3, is DGGITQSPKYLFRKEGQNVTLSCEQNLNHDAMYWYRQDPGQGLRLIYYSQIVNDFQKGDIAEGYSVSREKKESFPLTVTSAQKNPTAFYLCASSSGAGNTIYFGEGSWLTVV.

This rearrangement joins TRBV20-1 to TRBJ2-1; 9 nucleotides align to TRBD2. The V segment lost 3 bases and the J segment 4 bases; nucleotides outside the gene matches: 7. CDR3 length: 15 residues. Per the germline V gene, CDR1 is DFQATT and CDR2 is SNEGSKA (reference sequence). In nucleotides, the CDR3 is TGCAGTGCTAGTGGTCGTAGCGGGAGTTACAATGAGCAGTTCTTC. Its translation is CSASGRSGSYNEQFF.